Below, 26 T cell receptor beta chains from the same sample are listed, as sequenced in a study of blood T cell repertoires in COVID-19. Libraries were prepared by immunoSEQ multiplex PCR; TCRdb keeps only in-frame clonotypes and omits some of them. The repertoire holds fewer than 300,000 clones, around 87% seen once, with about 2.5% in the top ten. Sequenced material: peripheral blood. Source of these receptors: a woman between 45 and 65 years old with acute or convalescent COVID-19.

The table lists this clone with a few counts. The CDR3 loop is CASSPGGAAEVGEKLFF. The CDR3 DNA reads TGTGCCAGCAGCCCCGGCGGAGCTGCTGAGGTTGGTGAAAAACTGTTTTTT. The V gene is TRBV5-4, the J gene TRBJ1-4; the D is unclear. The V and J ends lost 4 bases and 7 bases respectively, with 23 bases between them. Looked up from germline, CDR1 is SGHNT and CDR2 is YYREEE (reference sequence). The CDR3 length is 17 residues.

Worth noting for this clone: In the same sample, other DNA sequences code for this CDR3. This sequence joins TRBV5-1 and TRBJ2-1; 11 bases line up with TRBD2. The CDR3 length is 15 residues. Germline CDR1 and CDR2: SGHRS and YFSETQ. The V segment lost 0 bases and the J segment 6 bases; nucleotides outside the gene matches: 2. The CDR3 sequence is CASSLGLAGLNEQFF. The CDR3 DNA reads as TGCGCCAGCAGCTTGGGACTAGCGGGACTCAATGAGCAGTTCTTC.

The rearrangement joins TRBV18 to TRBJ2-1; 11 nucleotides agree with TRBD2. The J segment lost 6 bases and the V segment lost 4 bases, leaving 5 bases of the junction unmatched. This CDR3 spans 15 amino acids. Looked up from germline, CDR1 is KGHSH and CDR2 is LQKENI. The CDR3 loop is CASSLLAGDLNEQFF. The CDR3 region has the DNA TGTGCCAGCTCACTACTAGCGGGAGATCTCAATGAGCAGTTCTTC. Filled out from reference TRBV18 and TRBJ2-1, the complete variable domain reads NAGVMQNPRHLVRRRGQEARLRCSPMKGHSHVYWYRQLPEEGLKFMVYLQKENIIDESGMPKERFSAEFPKEGPSILRIQQVVRGDSAAYFCASSLLAGDLNEQFFGPGTRLTVL.

There are many counts of this clone. The chain couples TRBV5-4 to TRBJ1-2; 11 nucleotides align to TRBD1. Germline CDR1 and CDR2: SGHNT and YYREEE (reference sequence). The CDR3 spans 15 residues. Trimming removed 2 bases from V and 8 bases from J; junction bases left unmatched: 8. DNA for the CDR3: TGTGCCAGCAGCTTCCCGGGACAGGGGGTGCAGGGCTACACCTTC. Translated: CASSFPGQGVQGYTF.

This rearrangement joins TRBV5-1 to TRBJ1-6; D ambiguous. Trimming pared 4 bases from V and 7 bases from J, leaving 12 bases between. The CDR3 is 14 amino acids. From germline, CDR1 is SGHRS and CDR2 YFSETQ. The CDR3 protein is CASSILIENSPLHF. The CDR3 nucleotides read TGCGCCAGCAGCATTCTGATAGAAAATTCACCCCTCCACTTT.

There are a few counts of this clone. The chain carries TRBV7-9 and TRBJ1-4; TRBD1 aligns across 7 bases. J was trimmed by 5 bases and V by 2 bases; bases with no gene match: 2. This CDR3 has 14 amino acids. CDR1 is SEHNR, CDR2 FQNEAQ, per germline (reference sequence). The CDR3 spells CASSLSQGNEKLFF. The CDR3 nucleotides are TGTGCCAGCAGCTTATCACAGGGGAATGAAAAACTGTTTTTT.

The J gene is TRBJ1-4, the V gene TRBV2; no definite D call. CDR1 is SNHLY, CDR2 FYNNEI, per germline. V lost 7 bases and J 5 bases, leaving 8 bases between the germline ends. The CDR3 covers 12 residues. This CDR3 is CASKSPNEKLFF. The DNA of the CDR3 is TGTGCCAGCAAATCTCCGAATGAAAAACTGTTTTTT.

This sequence joins TRBV5-6 and TRBJ1-5; no clear D. Trimming shortened V by 3 bases and J by 0 bases, and 16 bases separated the two germline ends. This CDR3 region has 17 residues. Germline-derived CDR1 and CDR2 are SGHDT and YYEEEE. CDR3 DNA sequence: TGTGCCAGCAGCTCCCAAACTTCTCATCCTAGCAATCAGCCCCAGCATTTT. Amino acids: CASSSQTSHPSNQPQHF.

The V call is TRBV24-1, the J call TRBJ1-2; possibly TRBD1 for D (5 bases). Germline loops: CDR1 KGHDR, CDR2 SFDVKD. This CDR3 is 13 amino acids long. Trimming took off 5 bases at V and 4 bases at J, with 10 bases between the two ends. The CDR3 nucleotides read TGTGCCACCAGTGCAGGGATCGGCTATGGCTACACCTTC. It is translated as CATSAGIGYGYTF.

The genes are TRBV28 and TRBJ1-2, with TRBD1 identical over 12 bases. CDR3 size: 13 residues. J lost 7 bases, V lost 8 bases, and 5 bases had no gene match. The germline V gene has CDR1 MDHEN and CDR2 SYDVKM. The CDR3 DNA reads as TGTGCCAGCTACAGGGACAGGGGGCTTGGCTACACCTTC. Its protein is CASYRDRGLGYTF.

The V and J genes are TRBV28 and TRBJ2-7; 13 nucleotides agree with TRBD2. CDR3 length: 16 amino acids. J gave up 2 bases and V 5 bases, and 6 bases lay outside the gene matches. From germline, CDR1 is MDHEN and CDR2 SYDVKM. The CDR3 sequence is CASSPPGLAGTYEQYF. CDR3 nucleotide sequence: TGTGCCAGCAGTCCCCCGGGACTAGCGGGAACCTACGAGCAGTACTTC.

The table lists this clone with a count of one. The J gene is TRBJ2-2, the V gene TRBV6-6, with D maybe TRBD1 (8 bases). CDR3 length: 15 residues. The V gene lost 6 bases and the J gene lost 7 bases, with 18 bases spanning the gap. Germline V gene sequence: CDR1 MNHNY, CDR2 SVGAGI (reference sequence). The CDR3 region is CASSPTGGAFGELFF. In nucleotides, the CDR3 is TGTGCCAGCAGCCCCACAGGGGGGGCATTCGGGGAGCTGTTTTTT.

V usage is TRBV7-3 and J usage is TRBJ1-5, with TRBD1 as a possible D gene (6 bases). The CDR3 length is 13 residues. V shed 5 bases and J shed 13 bases, with 18 bases lying between them. Germline values: CDR1 SGHTA, CDR2 FQGTGA. CDR3 loop: CASSQNRDGAQHF. The CDR3 DNA is TGTGCCAGCAGCCAAAACAGGGACGGGGCGCAGCATTTT.

The chain joins TRBV2 to TRBJ1-5; the match to TRBD1 covers 10 bases. The CDR3 runs 15 residues. Trimming at V came to 4 bases and at J to 4 bases, leaving 4 bases not matched to a gene. Germline CDR1 reads SNHLY; CDR2 reads FYNNEI. Here the CDR3 reads CASSVRGQGNQPQHF. DNA for the CDR3: TGTGCCAGCAGTGTTCGGGGACAGGGGAATCAGCCCCAGCATTTT.

This clone was seen once. This chain joins TRBV5-1 and TRBJ2-1, with 7 nucleotides matching TRBD1. V shed 3 bases, J shed 4 bases, and the junction held 4 bases outside the gene matches. The CDR3 runs to 14 residues. Per germline, CDR1 SGHRS and CDR2 YFSETQ. The DNA of the CDR3 is TGCGCCAGCAGCTCCCGGGACAGTTACAATGAGCAGTTCTTC. It is translated as CASSSRDSYNEQFF. The whole variable domain, filled in from reference TRBV5-1 and TRBJ2-1, reads KAGVTQTPRYLIKTRGQQVTLSCSPISGHRSVSWYQQTPGQGLQFLFEYFSETQRNKGNFPGRFSGRQFSNSRSEMNVSTLELGDSALYLCASSSRDSYNEQFFGPGTRLTVL.

This clone was found once. V gene TRBV28 combines with J gene TRBJ1-5; D unresolved. The germline V and J ends were trimmed by 1 base and 6 bases, with 4 bases remaining between them. Germline V gene lookup returns CDR1 MDHEN and CDR2 SYDVKM. The CDR3 totals 12 residues. The CDR3 sequence: CASSLYRQPQHF. CDR3 DNA sequence: TGTGCCAGCAGTTTATATCGTCAGCCCCAGCATTTT.

The CDR3 is CAISAWDSNSPLHF. DNA for the CDR3: TGTGCCATCAGTGCCTGGGACAGTAATTCACCCCTCCACTTT. V and J are TRBV10-3 and TRBJ1-6, with TRBD1 matching 7 bases. CDR3 length: 14 amino acids. CDR1 ENHRY and CDR2 SYGVKD come from the germline V gene. V shed 4 bases and J 6 bases; nucleotides not matched to a gene: 3.

This clone came up once. The rearrangement uses TRBV6-2 or TRBV6-3 and TRBJ2-5; D call uncertain. Germline V gene sequence: CDR1 MNHEY, CDR2 SVGEGT. CDR3 length equals 14 residues. V was pared by 0 bases and J by 1 base, with 6 bases between. CDR3 DNA: TGTGCCAGCAGTTACTCGAACAGCCAAGAGACCCAGTACTTC. Its protein is CASSYSNSQETQYF.

V is TRBV9 and J is TRBJ1-6, with 7 bases identical to TRBD1. The V and J ends lost 3 bases and 8 bases, in that order; junction bases with no gene match: 5. The CDR3 totals 14 residues. Germline lookup yields CDR1 SGDLS and CDR2 YYNGEE. CDR3 bases: TGTGCCAGCAGCGCCCAGGGGGTAGATTCACCCCTCCACTTT. Encoded protein: CASSAQGVDSPLHF.

The J gene is TRBJ2-7, the V gene TRBV6-6; 9 bases map to TRBD1. Unmatched junction bases numbered 6, after V lost 6 bases and J lost 12 bases. The CDR3 sequence is 11 residues long. Germline loops: CDR1 MNHNY, CDR2 SVGAGI (reference sequence). The CDR3 bases are TGTGCCAGCAGCCCAGGGACAGGGTGGTACTTC. Translating it yields CASSPGTGWYF.

V gene TRBV2 combines with J gene TRBJ1-2, with D perhaps TRBD1 (6 bases). This CDR3 contains 14 residues. The germline V gene encodes CDR1 SNHLY and CDR2 FYNNEI. The ends were cut back, 2 bases at V and 6 bases at J, with 13 bases in the middle. The CDR3 region is CASSETDRRDGYTF. The CDR3 DNA reads TGTGCCAGCAGTGAAACGGACAGAAGAGATGGCTACACCTTC. The full variable domain, its missing parts supplied by reference TRBV2 and TRBJ1-2, is EPEVTQTPSHQVTQMGQEVILRCVPISNHLYFYWYRQILGQKVEFLVSFYNNEISEKSEIFDDQFSVERPDGSNFTLKIRSTKLEDSAMYFCASSETDRRDGYTFGSGTRLTVV.

The genes are TRBV6-5 and TRBJ1-1; TRBD1 is a possible D gene (6 bases). The CDR3 is 15 amino acids. Germline loops: CDR1 MNHEY, CDR2 SVGAGI. V lost 2 bases to trimming and J lost 1 base, with 11 bases between them. CDR3 bases: TGTGCCAGCAGTTACCAGGGGCGAGGGAACACTGAAGCTTTCTTT. Translation: CASSYQGRGNTEAFF.

J is TRBJ2-5 and V is TRBV24-1; 14 bases fit TRBD2. The CDR3 is 17 amino acids. Unmatched junction bases numbered 5, after V lost 4 bases and J lost 2 bases. Germline V gene sequence: CDR1 KGHDR, CDR2 SFDVKD. CDR3 in amino acids: CATSEWTSGRNQETQYF. In DNA form, the CDR3 reads TGTGCCACCAGTGAATGGACTAGCGGGAGGAATCAAGAGACCCAGTACTTC.

The DNA for the CDR3 is TGTGCCAGCTCACCAGGGGGCTCTTATGAAAAACTGTTTTTT. Encoded protein: CASSPGGSYEKLFF. The chain uses TRBV18 and TRBJ1-4; D may be TRBD1 (6 bases). V dropped 2 bases and J dropped 6 bases, with 10 bases sitting between them. The CDR3 is 14 residues long. Germline V CDR1 and CDR2: KGHSH, LQKENI.

The chain has TRBV18 and TRBJ1-5; 7 bases line up with TRBD1. Trimming at V came to 2 bases and at J to 2 bases, leaving 9 bases not matched to a gene. The germline V gene has CDR1 KGHSH and CDR2 LQKENI. The length of the CDR3 is 17 residues. The CDR3 DNA reads as TGTGCCAGCTCACCAACAGGAGGGGGCTTGGGCAATCAGCCCCAGCATTTT. This codes for CASSPTGGGLGNQPQHF.

CDR3 amino acids: CASSLQAGTANTEAFF. For the CDR3, the DNA is TGTGCCAGCTCACTACAGGCCGGGACAGCCAACACTGAAGCTTTCTTT. V gene TRBV18 combines with J gene TRBJ1-1; the match to TRBD1 covers 7 bases. The ends lost 4 bases at V and 2 bases at J; junction bases unmatched: 10. Germline V lookup: CDR1 KGHSH, CDR2 LQKENI. The CDR3 has 16 amino acids.